This TCR beta chain was sequenced for a study of patients and donors after allogeneic stem cell transplantation. Via MiXCR, TCRdb re-called the RT-PCR reads, giving one row per CDR3 protein. Counted here are 800,000 to 1,000,000 distinct CDR3 sequences, about 20% occurring once; the ten biggest clones make up 6%. The CDR3 runs 15 residues. The germline CDR1 and CDR2 sequences are MNHEY and SVGEGT. The V and J ends lost 2 bases and 3 bases respectively, with 10 bases between them. This TCR derives from a human donor who was either an allogeneic HSCT recipient or a stem cell or donor lymphocyte infusion donor (not recorded which). It is not recorded whose cells these are; they may come from a transplant donor. The chain has TRBV6-2 or TRBV6-3 and TRBJ2-2; no clear D. Sequencing input: blood, either unsorted or a sorted T cell fraction (not recorded which). The DNA for the CDR3 is TGTGCCAGCAGTTACGAAGGGTCTTACACCGGGGAGCTGTTTTTT. Protein product: CASSYEGSYTGELFF.